This entry lists 32 T cell receptor beta chains sequenced from one sample in a study of PD-1 blockade in mismatch repair-deficient tumors. The table came from immunoSEQ multiplex PCR; TCRdb's copy has only in-frame clones and leaves some out. The sample consists of under 50,000 clones, roughly 83% of them appearing once. The source material was PBMCs, sampled roughly 39 weeks after starting pembrolizumab. The receptor set was obtained from an adult with mismatch repair-deficient cancer.

This rearrangement joins TRBV9 to TRBJ1-6; D gene unclear. The CDR3 is 14 residues long. Germline lookup yields CDR1 SGDLS and CDR2 YYNGEE. The V gene lost 4 bases and the J gene lost 7 bases, with 12 bases spanning the gap. CDR3 amino acids: CASSPPSYNSPLHF. As DNA, the CDR3 is TGTGCCAGCAGCCCCCCTAGCTACAATTCACCCCTCCACTTT.

The gene calls are TRBV28 and TRBJ1-2; D may be TRBD1 (6 bases). The CDR3 totals 15 residues. V was pared by 4 bases and J by 2 bases, with 14 bases between. Germline assignment: CDR1 MDHEN and CDR2 SYDVKM. This CDR3 is CASSSWTRGNYGYTF. The CDR3 coding sequence is TGTGCCAGCAGTTCTTGGACCAGGGGAAACTATGGCTACACCTTC.

The CDR3 DNA reads as TGTGCCTGGAGTGAGGGGGCCGCGAGCTCCTACGAGCAGTACTTC. Its protein is CAWSEGAASSYEQYF. The J gene is TRBJ2-7, the V gene TRBV30, with 7 bases aligning to TRBD1. Germline values: CDR1 GTSNPN, CDR2 SVGIG (reference sequence). V lost 1 base and J lost 0; bases outside the gene matches: 6. This CDR3 is built from 15 residues.

The chain recombines TRBV19 with TRBJ1-4, with a possible D match to TRBD1 (5 bases). Germline V gives CDR1 LNHDA, CDR2 SQIVND (reference sequence). This CDR3 spans 15 amino acids. Trimming took 7 bases from V and 2 from J, leaving 14 bases between them. The CDR3 nucleotides are TGTGCCAGTAAGATCAAGACAGTCACTAATGAAAAACTGTTTTTT. The encoded protein is CASKIKTVTNEKLFF.

The CDR3 nucleotides read TGTGCCAGCGGATTACTAGCGGGAGGGCTCAATGAGCAGTTCTTC. Protein product: CASGLLAGGLNEQFF. This chain uses TRBV27 with TRBJ2-1; 13 nucleotides align to TRBD2. This CDR3 is 15 amino acids long. V lost 8 bases, J lost 6 bases, and 7 bases stayed unmatched. CDR1 and CDR2 from the germline V gene are MNHEY and SMNVEV (reference sequence).

This chain links TRBV7-9 with TRBJ1-3; the match to TRBD1 covers 9 bases. V dropped 6 bases and J dropped 0; count of bases not matched to a gene: 15. Germline V gene sequence: CDR1 SEHNR, CDR2 FQNEAQ (reference sequence). The CDR3 contains 19 residues. The CDR3 reads CASRPLSGTGPRSGNTIYF. The CDR3 DNA sequence: TGTGCCAGCAGACCTCTCTCCGGGACAGGGCCCCGCTCTGGAAACACCATATATTTT.

V and J are TRBV5-1 and TRBJ2-7; a weak D match, TRBD1 (6 bases). Trimming shortened V by 3 bases and J by 0 bases, and 10 bases separated the two germline ends. The CDR3 spans 14 residues. CDR1 is SGHRS and CDR2 is YFSETQ in the germline V gene. As DNA, the CDR3 is TGCGCCAGCAGCTACAGGGTCAGCTCCTACGAGCAGTACTTC. Its protein product is CASSYRVSSYEQYF. The full variable domain, in which reference TRBV5-1 and TRBJ2-7 provide the parts outside the CDR3, is KAGVTQTPRYLIKTRGQQVTLSCSPISGHRSVSWYQQTPGQGLQFLFEYFSETQRNKGNFPGRFSGRQFSNSRSEMNVSTLELGDSALYLCASSYRVSSYEQYFGPGTRLTVT.

The chain couples TRBV5-1 to TRBJ1-5; TRBD1 is a possible D gene (5 bases). CDR1 is SGHRS, CDR2 YFSETQ, per germline. The length of the CDR3 is 15 residues. Trimming pared 0 bases from V and 5 bases from J, leaving 12 bases between. In DNA form, the CDR3 reads TGCGCCAGCAGCTTGGCGGGGGACGAATATCAGCCCCAGCATTTT. Its translation is CASSLAGDEYQPQHF.

The rearrangement links TRBV14 to TRBJ2-5, with a weak D call TRBD2 (5 bases). V lost 3 bases to trimming and J lost 5 bases, with 16 bases between them. CDR3 size: 15 residues. CDR1 and CDR2 from the germline V gene are SGHDN and FVKESK. This CDR3 is CASSHLQTGWETQYF. CDR3 in DNA: TGTGCCAGCAGCCACCTCCAAACGGGATGGGAGACCCAGTACTTC. The whole variable domain, filled in from reference TRBV14 and TRBJ2-5, reads EAGVTQFPSHSVIEKGQTVTLRCDPISGHDNLYWYRRVMGKEIKFLLHFVKESKQDESGMPNNRFLAERTGGTYSTLKVQPAELEDSGVYFCASSHLQTGWETQYFGPGTRLLVL.

The V gene is TRBV11-3, the J gene TRBJ2-1; 8 bases agree with TRBD2. Looked up from germline, CDR1 is SGHNT and CDR2 is YENEEA. V was pared by 0 bases and J by 9 bases, with 13 bases of the junction left unmatched. The CDR3 length is 17 residues. The CDR3 DNA sequence: TGTGCCAGCAGCTTAGATCCCGGGGGGGAGGGCCAGGGTGAGCAGTTCTTC. It encodes CASSLDPGGEGQGEQFF.

This sequence joins TRBV5-6 and TRBJ2-1, with D possibly TRBD2 on 5 matching bases. This CDR3 is 13 amino acids long. Trimming cost V 4 bases and J 8 bases, with 13 bases left between them. The germline CDR1 and CDR2 sequences are SGHDT and YYEEEE. The CDR3 DNA sequence: TGTGCCAGCAGCCCCTTTGTGAGGGATGAGCAGTTCTTC. Its translation: CASSPFVRDEQFF.

The chain combines TRBV21-1 with TRBJ1-2; no check of the table's D call, TRBD1, against the DNA was made. TRBV21-1 is shown as a pseudogene. The CDR3 loop spans 17 amino acids. CDR3 protein: CASSKAVRNRGLYGYTF. The CDR3 DNA follows: TGTGCCAGCAGCAAAGCGGTTAGGAACAGGGGCCTATATGGCTACACCTTC.

This sequence joins TRBV4-1 and TRBJ1-1, with 9 bases fitting TRBD1. The CDR3 consists of 15 residues. V was clipped by 4 bases and J by 11 bases; unmatched bases: 14. Per germline, CDR1 MGHRA and CDR2 YSYEKL. CDR3 residues: CASSRGDRDIAGAFF. CDR3 in DNA: TGCGCCAGCAGCCGAGGGGACAGGGACATCGCGGGGGCTTTCTTT.

V is TRBV5-1 and J is TRBJ2-4; D possibly corresponds to TRBD1 (6 bases). Germline assignment: CDR1 SGHRS and CDR2 YFSETQ. V shed 4 bases and J shed 9 bases, with 20 bases lying between them. The CDR3 has 15 amino acids. CDR3 nucleotides: TGCGCCAGCAGCCCCTTGGACAGCCGGGCAGGCATTCAGTACTTC. Its translation: CASSPLDSRAGIQYF.

The chain is built from TRBV6-1 and TRBJ2-1, with 14 bases that match TRBD2. After removal of 6 bases from V and 8 bases from J, the junction contained 3 bases not matched to a gene. Germline values: CDR1 MNHNS, CDR2 SASEGT. The CDR3 contains 14 residues. The CDR3 protein is CASRGLAGVYEQFF. In DNA, the CDR3 is TGTGCCAGCAGGGGACTAGCGGGAGTCTATGAGCAGTTCTTC.

This clone appeared a single time. The chain has TRBV19 and TRBJ2-1; 8 bases are shared with TRBD1. The CDR3 runs to 13 residues. Germline assignment: CDR1 LNHDA and CDR2 SQIVND (reference sequence). V trimming: 6 bases; J trimming: 3 bases; junction bases outside the gene matches: 1. The CDR3 bases are TGTGCCAGTAGACAGGGGGTCTACAATGAGCAGTTCTTC. This codes for CASRQGVYNEQFF.

Only one count was recorded for this clone. The chain uses TRBV29-1 and TRBJ2-5; unclear D gene. CDR3 length: 11 amino acids. Deletions cut 5 bases from V and 2 bases from J, with 6 bases between. The germline V gene has CDR1 SQVTM and CDR2 ANQGSEA. The CDR3 DNA reads TGCAGCGTTCGCCAGCAAGAGACCCAGTACTTC. This sequence encodes CSVRQQETQYF.

The V gene is TRBV5-1, the J gene TRBJ2-3; the match to TRBD2 covers 7 bases. Per the germline V gene, CDR1 is SGHRS and CDR2 is YFSETQ. This CDR3 has 15 residues. V shed 2 bases and J 0 bases; nucleotides not matched to a gene: 3. CDR3: CASSLGGGSTDTQYF. DNA for the CDR3: TGCGCCAGCAGCTTAGGCGGGGGAAGCACAGATACGCAGTATTTT.

V is TRBV18 and J is TRBJ1-1, with 7 bases identical to TRBD1. The CDR3 totals 15 residues. V shed 4 bases, J shed 7 bases, and the junction held 12 bases outside the gene matches. Germline V gives CDR1 KGHSH, CDR2 LQKENI. The CDR3 region has the DNA TGTGCCAGCTCACGGGAGTCGAAGGGGGCGAGTGAAGCTTTCTTT. Its translation: CASSRESKGASEAFF.

V and J are TRBV19 and TRBJ2-1; 9 bases align to TRBD2. Germline V CDR1 and CDR2: LNHDA, SQIVND (reference sequence). This CDR3 comprises 16 residues. V shed 3 bases, J shed 4 bases, and the junction held 7 bases outside the gene matches. The CDR3 DNA follows: TGTGCCAGTAGTATCATAGCGGGAGTAAGGTACAATGAGCAGTTCTTC. Its translation is CASSIIAGVRYNEQFF. Full variable domain (missing parts from reference TRBV19 and TRBJ2-1): DGGITQSPKYLFRKEGQNVTLSCEQNLNHDAMYWYRQDPGQGLRLIYYSQIVNDFQKGDIAEGYSVSREKKESFPLTVTSAQKNPTAFYLCASSIIAGVRYNEQFFGPGTRLTVL.

The rearrangement uses TRBV9 and TRBJ2-2; D possibly corresponds to TRBD2 (5 bases). The CDR3 is 14 amino acids. Looked up from germline, CDR1 is SGDLS and CDR2 is YYNGEE. Trimming left V 3 bases short and J 3 bases short, with 9 bases between. CDR3 residues: CASSAGIDTGELFF. The DNA for the CDR3 is TGTGCCAGCAGCGCGGGAATTGACACCGGGGAGCTGTTTTTT.

The V and J genes are TRBV7-3 and TRBJ2-1; 14 bases map to TRBD2. CDR3 length: 16 residues. V was pared by 5 bases and J by 7 bases, with 7 bases of the junction left unmatched. Germline loops: CDR1 SGHTA, CDR2 FQGTGA. The CDR3 sequence: CASSAGLAGGSNEQFF. The CDR3, as DNA: TGTGCCAGCAGCGCCGGACTAGCGGGAGGTAGTAATGAGCAGTTCTTC.

The rearrangement uses TRBV5-1 and TRBJ2-5; TRBD2 might be the D (7 bases). The CDR3 contains 15 residues. V lost 0 bases and J lost 6, with 15 bases in between. In germline, CDR1 is SGHRS, CDR2 YFSETQ. The CDR3 sequence is CASSLEGGGPQTQYF. The CDR3 nucleotides are TGCGCCAGCAGCTTGGAGGGGGGAGGGCCGCAGACCCAGTACTTC. Based on the CDR3 plus reference TRBV5-1 and TRBJ2-5, the full variable domain is KAGVTQTPRYLIKTRGQQVTLSCSPISGHRSVSWYQQTPGQGLQFLFEYFSETQRNKGNFPGRFSGRQFSNSRSEMNVSTLELGDSALYLCASSLEGGGPQTQYFGPGTRLLVL.

This sequence joins TRBV25-1 and TRBJ1-2, with 7 bases lining up with TRBD1. The CDR3 length is 14 residues. Per the germline V gene, CDR1 is MGHDK and CDR2 is SYGVNS. Trimming at V came to 3 bases and at J to 3 bases, leaving 4 bases not matched to a gene. CDR3 in DNA: TGTGCCAGCAGTGACCACAGGGGACACTATGGCTACACCTTC. As protein: CASSDHRGHYGYTF.

This chain uses TRBV6-1 with TRBJ1-1; the D gene is possibly TRBD1 (5 bases). Germline CDR1 is MNHNS and CDR2 is SASEGT. V lost 6 bases and J lost 0, with 14 bases in between. The CDR3 sequence is 15 residues long. The CDR3 DNA reads as TGTGCCAGCAGGGGCGGGGCGGGGGTGAACACTGAAGCTTTCTTT. Its protein product is CASRGGAGVNTEAFF.

The chain joins TRBV7-6 to TRBJ2-6; tentative D call: TRBD2 (7 bases). The CDR3 spans 17 residues. Germline-derived CDR1 and CDR2 are SGHVS and FNYEAQ. The V end was cut by 0 bases, the J end by 0 bases, with 9 bases between. The CDR3 region has the DNA TGTGCCAGCAGCTTAGCGGGGGGGCTCTCTGGGGCCAACGTCCTGACTTTC. This gives the protein CASSLAGGLSGANVLTF.

Only one count was recorded for this clone. The rearrangement uses TRBV28 and TRBJ2-3; 9 nucleotides agree with TRBD1. CDR1 is MDHEN and CDR2 is SYDVKM in the germline V gene. The CDR3 sequence is 15 residues long. The J segment lost 5 bases and the V segment lost 3 bases, leaving 6 bases of the junction unmatched. The CDR3, as DNA: TGTGCCAGCAGTTTTAACAGGGGGCTGGTAGATACGCAGTATTTT. Protein sequence: CASSFNRGLVDTQYF.

This sequence joins TRBV28 and TRBJ2-5; no firm D call. With 5 bases removed from V and 1 base from J, the gap between germline ends came to 11 bases. CDR1 is MDHEN and CDR2 is SYDVKM in the germline V gene. The CDR3 contains 14 residues. Here the CDR3 DNA reads TGTGCCAGCAGTCTAAAGACATTCCAAGAGACCCAGTACTTC. This encodes CASSLKTFQETQYF.

This clone was observed once. This rearrangement joins TRBV19 to TRBJ1-3; D not certain. The CDR3 is 11 residues long. V lost 7 bases, J lost 2 bases, and 3 bases lay in between. Germline V CDR1 and CDR2: LNHDA, SQIVND (reference sequence). The CDR3 spells CASTAGNTIYF. The DNA for the CDR3 is TGTGCCAGTACCGCTGGAAACACCATATATTTT.

This clone has a handful of counts. The V gene is TRBV27, the J gene TRBJ2-7, with 10 positions matching TRBD1. Germline CDR1 MNHEY, CDR2 SMNVEV (reference sequence). The CDR3 consists of 14 residues. J gave up 3 bases and V 4 bases, and 3 bases lay outside the gene matches. CDR3 DNA sequence: TGTGCCAGCAGTTCCCGGGACAGGGGCTACGAGCAGTACTTC. It translates to CASSSRDRGYEQYF.

The chain uses TRBV2 and TRBJ1-5; 10 bases line up with TRBD1. The V gene's germline CDR1 is SNHLY and CDR2 FYNNEI. Trimming cost V 6 bases and J 0 bases; bases outside gene matches: 8. This CDR3 spans 17 amino acids. The CDR3 loop is CASSPGTGDPSNQPQHF. The CDR3 DNA follows: TGTGCCAGCAGCCCGGGGACAGGGGACCCTAGCAATCAGCCCCAGCATTTT.

The chain combines TRBV5-1 with TRBJ1-4; a possible D gene is TRBD1 (6 bases). Germline CDR1 and CDR2: SGHRS and YFSETQ. CDR3 length equals 14 residues. The V and J ends lost 4 bases and 6 bases respectively, with 13 bases between them. DNA for the CDR3: TGCGCCAGCAGCGTGGACAGCTATGATGAAAAACTGTTTTTT. Amino acid sequence: CASSVDSYDEKLFF.